Listed here are 4 T cell receptor beta chains from one sample, sequenced in a study of blood T cell repertoires in COVID-19 (TCRdb year 2020). Library method: the immunoSEQ multiplex PCR assay. TCRdb provides this immuneACCESS table in a form limited to in-frame rearrangements. Some clones are lacking; in checked studies, under half of them reflect an unresolved V gene, and why the rest are absent is not known. Within this sample are 35,000 to 50,000 clones, with about 88% of them counted one time only. Less than 2.5% of the sample is held by the ten biggest clonotypes. The source material was peripheral blood. These receptors all come from a human donor in a cohort sampled during active COVID-19.

This chain connects TRBV3-1 (or the pseudogene TRBV3-2) to TRBJ1-2; D is ambiguous. The germline V gene has CDR1 LGHDT and CDR2 YNNKEL (reference sequence). This CDR3 has 14 amino acids. Trimming left V 4 bases short and J 1 base short, with 10 bases between. CDR3 in amino acids: CASSRTEGNYGYTF. In DNA, the CDR3 is TGTGCCAGCAGCCGAACCGAGGGTAACTATGGCTACACCTTC.

The rearrangement uses TRBV7-9 and TRBJ2-1; TRBD2 matches at 15 bases. CDR1 is SEHNR and CDR2 is FQNEAQ in the germline V gene (reference sequence). The CDR3 is 19 amino acids. With 7 bases clipped from V and 8 bases from J, the junction kept 18 bases outside the gene matches. As DNA, the CDR3 is TGTGCCAGCACCATACAGACGGAGCGGACTAGCGGGGGGGCAGATGAGCAGTTCTTC. It translates to CASTIQTERTSGGADEQFF.

The V and J genes are TRBV19 and TRBJ1-2; a possible D gene is TRBD1 (5 bases). There are 16 residues in the CDR3. V lost 3 bases, J lost 0 bases, and 14 bases lay in between. Germline CDR1 LNHDA, CDR2 SQIVND (reference sequence). The CDR3 here is CASSIRVALANYGYTF. The CDR3 region has the DNA TGTGCCAGTAGTATCAGGGTGGCCCTAGCTAACTATGGCTACACCTTC.

The chain employs TRBV7-3 and TRBJ1-1; the D gene is possibly TRBD1 (5 bases). The germline CDR1 and CDR2 sequences are SGHTA and FQGTGA. Trimming took 4 bases from V and 2 from J, leaving 11 bases between them. CDR3 length equals 14 residues. The CDR3 is CASSSLGTNTEAFF. CDR3 bases: TGTGCCAGCAGCTCGCTAGGGACTAACACTGAAGCTTTCTTT.